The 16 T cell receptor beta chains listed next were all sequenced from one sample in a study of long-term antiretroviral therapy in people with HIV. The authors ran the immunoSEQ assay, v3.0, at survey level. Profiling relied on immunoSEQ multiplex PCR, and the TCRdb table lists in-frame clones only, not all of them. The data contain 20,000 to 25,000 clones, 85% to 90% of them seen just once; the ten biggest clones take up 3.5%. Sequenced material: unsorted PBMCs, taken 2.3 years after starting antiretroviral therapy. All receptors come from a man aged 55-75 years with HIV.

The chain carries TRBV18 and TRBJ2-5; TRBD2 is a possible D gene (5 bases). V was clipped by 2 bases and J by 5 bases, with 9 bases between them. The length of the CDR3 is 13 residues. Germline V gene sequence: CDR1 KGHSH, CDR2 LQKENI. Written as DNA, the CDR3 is TGTGCCAGCTCACCAGCGGGTGCGGAGACCCAGTACTTC. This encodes CASSPAGAETQYF.

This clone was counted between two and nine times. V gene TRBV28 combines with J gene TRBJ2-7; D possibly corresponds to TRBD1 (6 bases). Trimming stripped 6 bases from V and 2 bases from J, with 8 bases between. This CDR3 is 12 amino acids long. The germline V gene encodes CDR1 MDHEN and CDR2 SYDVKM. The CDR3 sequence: CASRGATYEQYF. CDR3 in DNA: TGTGCCAGCAGGGGGGCTACCTACGAGCAGTACTTC.

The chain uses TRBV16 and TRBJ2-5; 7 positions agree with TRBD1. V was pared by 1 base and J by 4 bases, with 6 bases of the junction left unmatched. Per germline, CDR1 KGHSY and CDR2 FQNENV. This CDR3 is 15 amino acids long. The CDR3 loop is CASSQWGTALETQYF. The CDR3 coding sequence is TGTGCCAGCAGCCAATGGGGGACAGCCTTAGAGACCCAGTACTTC.

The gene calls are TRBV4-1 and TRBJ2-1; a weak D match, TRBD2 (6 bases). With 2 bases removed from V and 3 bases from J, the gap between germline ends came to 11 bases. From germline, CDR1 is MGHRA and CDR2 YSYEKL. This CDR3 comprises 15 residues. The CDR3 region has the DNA TGCGCCAGCAGCCAATACGGGAGAGGCTACAATGAGCAGTTCTTC. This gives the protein CASSQYGRGYNEQFF.

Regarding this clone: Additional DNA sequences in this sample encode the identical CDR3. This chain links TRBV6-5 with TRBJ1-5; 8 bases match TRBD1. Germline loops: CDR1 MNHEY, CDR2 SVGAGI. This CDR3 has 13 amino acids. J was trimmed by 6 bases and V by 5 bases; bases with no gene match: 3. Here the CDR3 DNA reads TGTGCCAGCAGTACAGGGGGAGGTCAGCCCCAGCATTTT. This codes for CASSTGGGQPQHF.

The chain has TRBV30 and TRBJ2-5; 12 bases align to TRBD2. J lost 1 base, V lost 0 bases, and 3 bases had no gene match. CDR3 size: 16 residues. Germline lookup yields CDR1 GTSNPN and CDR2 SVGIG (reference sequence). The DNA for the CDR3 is TGTGCCTGGAGTGTAGGACTAGCGGGATCCCAAGAGACCCAGTACTTC. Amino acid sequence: CAWSVGLAGSQETQYF.

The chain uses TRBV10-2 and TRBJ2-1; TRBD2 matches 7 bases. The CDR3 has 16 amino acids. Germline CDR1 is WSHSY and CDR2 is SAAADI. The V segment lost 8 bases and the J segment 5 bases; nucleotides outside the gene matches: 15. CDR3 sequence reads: CASAGRVGEGDNEQFF. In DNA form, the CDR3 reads TGCGCCAGCGCTGGGAGGGTGGGGGAGGGAGACAATGAGCAGTTCTTC.

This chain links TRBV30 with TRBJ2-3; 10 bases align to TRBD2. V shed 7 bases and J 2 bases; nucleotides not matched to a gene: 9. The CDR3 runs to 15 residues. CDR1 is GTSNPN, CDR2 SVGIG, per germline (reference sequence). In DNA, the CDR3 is TGTGCCTTGAATAGCGGGAGGATATACACAGATACGCAGTATTTT. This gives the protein CALNSGRIYTDTQYF.

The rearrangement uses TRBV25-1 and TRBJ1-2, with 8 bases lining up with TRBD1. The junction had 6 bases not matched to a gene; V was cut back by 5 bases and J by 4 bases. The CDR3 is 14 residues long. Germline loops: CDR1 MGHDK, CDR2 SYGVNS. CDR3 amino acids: CASSQTGQVYGYTF. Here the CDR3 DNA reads TGTGCCAGCAGTCAAACGGGACAGGTCTATGGCTACACCTTC.

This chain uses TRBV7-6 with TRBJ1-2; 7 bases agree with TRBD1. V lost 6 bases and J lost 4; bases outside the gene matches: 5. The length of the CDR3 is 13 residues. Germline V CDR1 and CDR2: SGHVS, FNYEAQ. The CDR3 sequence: CASSQGDSYGYTF. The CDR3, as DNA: TGTGCCAGCAGTCAGGGGGACAGCTATGGCTACACCTTC. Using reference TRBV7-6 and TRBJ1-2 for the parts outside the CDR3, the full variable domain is GAGVSQSPRYKVTKRGQDVALRCDPISGHVSLYWYRQALGQGPEFLTYFNYEAQQDKSGLPNDRFSAERPEGSISTLTIQRTEQRDSAMYRCASSQGDSYGYTFGSGTRLTVV.

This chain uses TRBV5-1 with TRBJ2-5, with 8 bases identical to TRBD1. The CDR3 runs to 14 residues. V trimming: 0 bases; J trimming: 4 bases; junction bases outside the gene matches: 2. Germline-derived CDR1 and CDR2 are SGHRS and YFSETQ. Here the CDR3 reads CASSLGTGLETQYF. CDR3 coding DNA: TGCGCCAGCAGCTTGGGGACAGGGCTAGAGACCCAGTACTTC.

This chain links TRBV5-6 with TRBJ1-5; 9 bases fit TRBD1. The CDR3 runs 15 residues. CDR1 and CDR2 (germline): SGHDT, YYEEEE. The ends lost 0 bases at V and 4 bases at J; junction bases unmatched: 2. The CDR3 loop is CASSLGTGVNQPQHF. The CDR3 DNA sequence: TGTGCCAGCAGCTTGGGGACAGGGGTTAATCAGCCCCAGCATTTT. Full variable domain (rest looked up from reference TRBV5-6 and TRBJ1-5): DAGVTQSPTHLIKTRGQQVTLRCSPKSGHDTVSWYQQALGQGPQFIFQYYEEEERQRGNFPDRFSGHQFPNYSSELNVNALLLGDSALYLCASSLGTGVNQPQHFGDGTRLSIL.

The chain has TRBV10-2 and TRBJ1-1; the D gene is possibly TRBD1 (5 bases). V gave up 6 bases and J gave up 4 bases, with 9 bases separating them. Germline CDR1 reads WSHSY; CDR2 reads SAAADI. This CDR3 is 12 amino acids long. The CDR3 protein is CASRSGGTEAFF. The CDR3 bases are TGCGCCAGCAGGTCGGGGGGCACTGAAGCTTTCTTT.

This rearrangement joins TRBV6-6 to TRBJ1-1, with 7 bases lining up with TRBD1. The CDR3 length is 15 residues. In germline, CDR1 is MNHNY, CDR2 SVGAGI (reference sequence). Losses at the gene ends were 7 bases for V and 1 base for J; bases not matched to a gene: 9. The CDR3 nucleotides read TGTGCCAGCACCCCGGGACAGTTGGGGAACACTGAAGCTTTCTTT. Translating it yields CASTPGQLGNTEAFF.

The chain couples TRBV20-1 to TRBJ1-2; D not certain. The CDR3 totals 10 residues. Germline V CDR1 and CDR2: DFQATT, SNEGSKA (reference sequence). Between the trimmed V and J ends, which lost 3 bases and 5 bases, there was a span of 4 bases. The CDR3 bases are TGCAGTGCTAGCGGTTATGGCTACACCTTC. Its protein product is CSASGYGYTF.

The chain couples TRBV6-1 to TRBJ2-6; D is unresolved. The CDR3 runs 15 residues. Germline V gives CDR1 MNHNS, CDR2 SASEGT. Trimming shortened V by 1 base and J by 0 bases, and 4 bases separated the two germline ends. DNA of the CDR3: TGTGCCAGCAGTGAAGGAAACTCTGGGGCCAACGTCCTGACTTTC. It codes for CASSEGNSGANVLTF.